This T cell receptor (beta chain) was sequenced in a study of T cell responses to AZD1222 COVID-19 vaccine. Sequencing was performed with immunoSEQ multiplex PCR; in TCRdb, only in-frame clones are kept and a portion is missing. The sample holds about 120,000 clones, roughly nine tenths seen once. Notes on this clone: The target antigen is unknown.

The study's findings and limits: Baseline testing showed seropositivity in only a handful of AZD1222 recipients.

Per the germline V gene, CDR1 is SGHDT and CDR2 is YYEEEE. The CDR3 has 15 amino acids. The V gene end was trimmed by 5 bases and the J gene end by 2 bases; junction bases not matched to a gene: 5. The sequence derives from an adult who received the AZD1222 COVID-19 vaccine. The material was peripheral blood, obtained 28 days after the second AZD1222 dose. The gene calls are TRBV5-6 and TRBJ1-2; 11 nucleotides line up with TRBD1. The CDR3 DNA reads as TGTGCCAGCAGAGTAGGGACAGGGGGGAACTATGGCTACACCTTC. Translation gives CASRVGTGGNYGYTF. The variable domain in full, with the rest retrieved from reference TRBV5-6 and TRBJ1-2, is DAGVTQSPTHLIKTRGQQVTLRCSPKSGHDTVSWYQQALGQGPQFIFQYYEEEERQRGNFPDRFSGHQFPNYSSELNVNALLLGDSALYLCASRVGTGGNYGYTFGSGTRLTVV.